The clone carrying this T cell receptor (beta chain) was seen a few times. Its target is unknown. The data were obtained in a study of blood T cells in healthy people across ages. Study-level results: Investigators treated diversity estimates from one million T cells as underestimates.

Sample-barcoded 5' priming and a J-beta primer mix drove a second PCR of roughly 6 to 12 cycles. TCRdb re-analysed the 5' RACE reads in MiXCR, keeping a single row per CDR3 protein. Among roughly 720,000 distinct CDR3 sequences listed, 50% to 65% were seen once. This CDR3 is built from 14 residues. J gave up 6 bases and V 4 bases, and 4 bases lay outside the gene matches. Per germline, CDR1 PRHDT and CDR2 FYEKMQ (reference sequence). This chain uses TRBV13 with TRBJ2-7, with 12 bases that match TRBD1. The sequence was obtained from an elderly man in good health. Sequenced sample: blood. The CDR3 nucleotides are TGTGCCAGCAGCTCCGGGACAGGGGGCCGCGAGCAGTACTTC. It is translated as CASSSGTGGREQYF.